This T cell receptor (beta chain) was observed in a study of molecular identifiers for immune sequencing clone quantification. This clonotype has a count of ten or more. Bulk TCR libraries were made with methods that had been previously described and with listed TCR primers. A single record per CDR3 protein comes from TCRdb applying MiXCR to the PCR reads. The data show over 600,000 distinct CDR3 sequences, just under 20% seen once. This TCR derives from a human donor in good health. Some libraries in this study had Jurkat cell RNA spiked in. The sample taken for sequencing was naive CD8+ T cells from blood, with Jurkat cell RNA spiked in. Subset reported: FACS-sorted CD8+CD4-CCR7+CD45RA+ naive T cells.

This CDR3 reads CASSLVPDREDTEAFF. The CDR3 DNA reads TGTGCCAGCAGCTTGGTACCGGACAGGGAGGACACTGAAGCTTTCTTT. The V call is TRBV5-4, the J call TRBJ1-1, with 8 bases that match TRBD1. After removal of 0 bases from V and 3 bases from J, the junction contained 7 bases not matched to a gene. Germline CDR1 and CDR2: SGHNT and YYREEE (reference sequence). CDR3 length: 16 residues.